This T cell receptor beta chain was sequenced in a study of siplizumab effects on memory and regulatory T cells. This CDR3 region has 14 residues. V lost 0 bases, J lost 1 base, and 7 bases lay in between. Germline V CDR1 and CDR2: SGDLS, YYNGEE. Cells that made up the mixed lymphocyte reaction were cocultured at 37°C for around six days. The assay was immunoSEQ multiplex PCR, and TCRdb's table has in-frame clones only and misses some. Here the sample spans about a thousand clones, around 70% being singletons. Study-wide results and limits: Apparently key alloresponse contributors, naive T cells also seemed more diverse than memory cells.

As for this clone: What it binds is unknown.

This receptor was identified in a human donor in good health; the cells came from an allogeneic mixed lymphocyte reaction. The chain couples TRBV9 to TRBJ1-1, with D unclear. Sequencing was carried out using CFSE-low (dividing) CD8+ T cells sorted from an allogeneic mixed lymphocyte reaction. CDR3 in DNA: TGTGCCAGCAGCGTAGCTATGGGGAACACTGAAGCTTTCTTT. This gives the protein CASSVAMGNTEAFF.